These T cell receptor beta chains were read from a single sample in a study of shared clonotypes between healthy human individuals. Sequencing was performed with immunoSEQ multiplex PCR; in TCRdb, only in-frame clones are kept and a portion is missing. The sample has about 380,000 clones, roughly 96% seen once; the top ten hold about 0.32%. Specimen: memory CD8+ T cells sorted from blood. The receptors stem from a young man in good health. CDR3s include the opening cysteine and the closing phenylalanine or tryptophan. The D gene is left open where the match is weak. A row's size may be missing; if present it is once, few, many or a size class.

v_gene,abundance,d_gene,j_gene,CDR3nt,CDR3aa
TRBV5-6,-,TRBD1,TRBJ2-7,TGTGCCAGCAGCACTGACAGGGGCGGTAGGTACGAGCAGTACTTC,CASSTDRGGRYEQYF
TRBV4-1,-,-,TRBJ2-3,TGCGCCAGCAGCCAAGAGGGGAGAGCAGATACGCAGTATTTT,CASSQEGRADTQYF
TRBV27,-,TRBD2,TRBJ2-2,TGTGCCAGCAGCCGGGAGGGAGGCACCGGGGAGCTGTTTTTT,CASSREGGTGELFF
TRBV7-9,-,-,TRBJ2-5,TGTGCCAGCAGCTTAGGTTCGGGTCTCCAAGAGACCCAGTACTTC,CASSLGSGLQETQYF
TRBV19,-,-,TRBJ1-1,TGTGCCAGTAGTATTACAGAGAACACTGAAGCTTTCTTT,CASSITENTEAFF
TRBV19,-,-,TRBJ1-1,TGTGCCACACTCGGCCAGGGGAGGATTGAAGCTTTCTTT,CATLGQGRIEAFF
TRBV5-1,-,-,TRBJ2-5,TGCGCCAGCAGCTCCCACAGGGAGACCCAGTACTTC,CASSSHRETQYF
TRBV27,-,-,TRBJ1-1,TGTGCCAGCAGAATACGGACAGCGAACACTGAAGCTTTCTTT,CASRIRTANTEAFF
TRBV10-2,-,TRBD2,TRBJ2-5,TGCGCCAGCGTACCAGCGGGAGGGAGGGAGACCCAGTACTTC,CASVPAGGRETQYF
TRBV27,-,-,TRBJ1-3,TGTGCCAGCAGTCCTCACTCTGGAAACACCATATATTTT,CASSPHSGNTIYF
TRBV20-1,-,-,TRBJ2-5,TGCAGTGCAACTTACCAAGAGACCCAGTACTTC,CSATYQETQYF
TRBV27,-,-,TRBJ2-1,TGTGCCAGCAGTTTAGGGGTTGGGGAGCAGTTCTTC,CASSLGVGEQFF
TRBV5-1,-,TRBD2,TRBJ2-5,TGCGCCAGCAGCTTCGGGAGGGAGACCCAGTACTTC,CASSFGRETQYF
TRBV2,-,-,TRBJ2-2,TGTGCCAGCAGTGAACAAGGAGTAAACACCGGGGAGCTGTTTTTT,CASSEQGVNTGELFF
TRBV2,-,-,TRBJ1-4,TGTGCCAGCAGGGTTGAGGTCGGAAAACTGTTTTTT,CASRVEVGKLFF
TRBV23-1,-,-,TRBJ1-4,TGCGCCAGCAGTCACTCGGCAGGGGTTAAGGGAAAACTGTTTTTT,CASSHSAGVKGKLFF
TRBV18,-,TRBD1,TRBJ1-1,TGTGCCAGCTCACCGCTCGGACAGGGCCCTGAAGCTTTCTTT,CASSPLGQGPEAFF
TRBV18,-,TRBD1,TRBJ2-1,TGTGCCAGCTCACCACAGGGGGCAGTAGGAAATGAGCAGTTCTTC,CASSPQGAVGNEQFF
TRBV7-2,-,TRBD2,TRBJ2-1,TGTGCCAGCAGCTTAGATCCCCACGGGAGGGCTTTCCTCTACAATGAGCAGTTCTTC,CASSLDPHGRAFLYNEQFF
TRBV5-1,-,TRBD1,TRBJ2-1,TGCGCCAGCCGAGGACAGGGGAAAGGGAGCTCCTACAATGAGCAGTTCTTC,CASRGQGKGSSYNEQFF
TRBV19,-,TRBD2,TRBJ2-3,TGTGCCAGTAGTATCTTAGCGGGAGGCACAGATACGCAGTATTTT,CASSILAGGTDTQYF
TRBV19,-,-,TRBJ1-1,TGTGCCAGTAGTATATTGGGGAACACTGAAGCTTTCTTT,CASSILGNTEAFF
TRBV27,-,-,TRBJ2-7,TGTGCCAGCAGTTCCTCAGGGAACCCCTACGAGCAGTACTTC,CASSSSGNPYEQYF
TRBV11-2,-,TRBD2,TRBJ2-3,TGTGCCAGCAGCCCAACTAGCGGGGGGGATACGCAGTATTTT,CASSPTSGGDTQYF
TRBV7-2,-,-,TRBJ1-5,TGTGCCAGCAGCTATGCGGGCAATCAGCCCCAGCATTTT,CASSYAGNQPQHF
TRBV6-6,-,TRBD2,TRBJ2-1,TGTGCCAGCAGAGTGGGGGATAGACTAGCCAACAATGAGCAGTTCTTC,CASRVGDRLANNEQFF
TRBV4-2,-,TRBD2,TRBJ2-1,TGTGCCAGCAGCCAAGTCCCTGGATACAGCGGGATACGGGAGCAGTTCTTC,CASSQVPGYSGIREQFF
TRBV28,-,-,TRBJ2-1,TGTGCCAGCACCCTAGCGCGCTCCTACAATGAGCAGTTCTTC,CASTLARSYNEQFF
TRBV7-9,-,TRBD1,TRBJ2-5,TGTGCCAGCAGCCCCGGGCGGACAGGTCAAGAGACCCAGTACTTC,CASSPGRTGQETQYF
TRBV2,-,-,TRBJ1-5,TGTGCCAGCAGTGGTCAGCCCCAGCATTTT,CASSGQPQHF
TRBV28,-,-,TRBJ2-7,TGTGCCAGCAGCCCCCACCCGTCAAGCTACGAGCAGTACTTC,CASSPHPSSYEQYF
TRBV4-1,-,-,TRBJ2-1,TGCGCCAGCAGCCAAGATTCGGCTCCGGCAAATGAGCAGTTCTTC,CASSQDSAPANEQFF
TRBV27,-,TRBD1,TRBJ1-3,TGTGCCAGAGGACAGGTGAACTCTGGAAACACCATATATTTT,CARGQVNSGNTIYF
TRBV6-5,-,-,TRBJ2-3,TGTGCCAGCAGCCGCATCATGGGGGGCCGAGGTACGCAGTATTTT,CASSRIMGGRGTQYF
TRBV6-5,-,TRBD1,TRBJ2-7,TGTGCCAGCAGATACCAAACCGGGACAGGGTACTACGAGCAGTACTTC,CASRYQTGTGYYEQYF
TRBV19,-,TRBD2,TRBJ2-3,TGTGCCAGTAGCGAACTAGCGGGTGTCACAGATACGCAGTATTTT,CASSELAGVTDTQYF
TRBV15,-,TRBD1,TRBJ2-5,TGTGCCACCAGCAGGGGGGACAGGGTGGAGACCCAGTACTTC,CATSRGDRVETQYF
TRBV7-9,-,-,TRBJ2-1,TGTGCCAGCAGCGTGAATTTGGGGCGTAATGAGCAGTTCTTC,CASSVNLGRNEQFF
TRBV28,-,TRBD2,TRBJ2-1,TGTGCCAGCAGGACGGGGGGTCTGATTAACAATGAGCAGTTCTTC,CASRTGGLINNEQFF
TRBV10-2,-,-,TRBJ2-7,TGCGCCAGCAGAACCGGGACACGGTACTACGAGCAGTACTTC,CASRTGTRYYEQYF
TRBV10-2,-,TRBD2,TRBJ2-7,TGCGCCAGCAGTACAGGACTAGCGGGGGGTACGAGTGAGCAGTACTTC,CASSTGLAGGTSEQYF
TRBV4-1,once,TRBD1,TRBJ1-3,TGCGCCAGCAGCCAAGCAGACAGGGATGGAAACACCATATATTTT,CASSQADRDGNTIYF
TRBV5-1,-,-,TRBJ2-5,TGCGCCAGCAGCTTGGTCGGGGGAGGTGGAGAGACCCAGTACTTC,CASSLVGGGGETQYF
TRBV11-2,-,-,TRBJ2-1,TGTGCCAGCAGCCCGTTACCCAATGAGCAGTTCTTC,CASSPLPNEQFF
TRBV2,-,TRBD1,TRBJ2-2,TGTGCCAGTACGTGGACAGGTAGCACCGGGGAGCTGTTTTTT,CASTWTGSTGELFF
TRBV5-4,-,-,TRBJ2-5,TGTGCCAGCAGCTTGGCAGGAAGGGGACAAGAGACCCAGTACTTC,CASSLAGRGQETQYF
TRBV21-1,-,-,TRBJ1-1,TGTGCCAGCAGCAAAGGAGGGACAGAAGCTTTCTTT,CASSKGGTEAFF
TRBV5-1,-,-,TRBJ2-7,TGCGCCAGCTCGGGACAACTCTACGAGCAGTACTTC,CASSGQLYEQYF
TRBV9,-,-,TRBJ1-2,TGTGCCAGCAGCGCCGACAGTAAAGGCTACACCTTC,CASSADSKGYTF
TRBV27,-,TRBD1,TRBJ2-6,TGTGCCAGCAGTTTATTCGGGGACAGGGGGGCCAACGTCCTGACTTTC,CASSLFGDRGANVLTF
TRBV10-2,-,TRBD2,TRBJ2-1,TGCGCCAGCAGTGGGGGACTAGCGGGGAATGAGCAGTTCTTC,CASSGGLAGNEQFF
TRBV28,-,-,TRBJ2-3,TGTGCCAGCAGTTTATGGTTGGTGTTGGGGGGTACAGATACGCAGTATTTT,CASSLWLVLGGTDTQYF
TRBV2,-,-,TRBJ2-1,TGTGCCAGCAGTGAGGGCCTAGCCTCCTACAATGAGCAGTTCTTC,CASSEGLASYNEQFF
TRBV4-2,-,-,TRBJ2-3,TGTGCCAGCAGCCGAGAAAGCACAGATACGCAGTATTTT,CASSRESTDTQYF